Presented here are 31 T cell receptor beta chains from one specimen sequenced in a study of radiation and T cells in renal cell carcinoma. Measured with immunoSEQ multiplex PCR; TCRdb has only the in-frame clones, and not every one. The table shows 100,000 to 150,000 clones, with around nine tenths occurring only once. Time point here: blood 2 weeks post-SBRT. The treatment here: 15 Gy SBRT to primary tumor, nephrectomy 4 weeks later. The sequences come from blood, collected from a patient whose treatment included radiotherapy and nephrectomy. These receptors were taken from a woman in her sixties or seventies with renal cell carcinoma.

The V and J genes are TRBV9 and TRBJ1-2; no reliable D call. The CDR3 totals 13 residues. V lost 0 bases and J lost 5, with 8 bases in between. CDR1 is SGDLS, CDR2 YYNGEE, per germline. The CDR3 nucleotides read TGTGCCAGCAGCGTAGGTCGAGGGTATGGCTACACCTTC. Its protein product is CASSVGRGYGYTF.

The chain has TRBV30 and TRBJ1-4; perhaps TRBD1 as D (6 bases). V was clipped by 4 bases and J by 5 bases, with 14 bases between them. In germline, CDR1 is GTSNPN, CDR2 SVGIG (reference sequence). This CDR3 has 14 amino acids. The CDR3 nucleotides are TGTGCCTGGAATGCGGACAGCGGGAATGAAAAACTGTTTTTT. Protein: CAWNADSGNEKLFF.

V is TRBV10-1 and J is TRBJ1-6; D is perhaps TRBD1 (5 bases). The CDR3 covers 15 residues. Germline CDR1 and CDR2: WNHNN and SYGVQD (reference sequence). Trimming shortened V by 11 bases and J by 7 bases, and 21 bases separated the two germline ends. CDR3 loop: CAAEGGGSTNSPLHF. DNA of the CDR3: TGCGCCGCAGAGGGCGGGGGAAGTACAAATTCACCCCTCCACTTT.

V is TRBV6-1 and J is TRBJ2-1; D remains ambiguous. Per the germline V gene, CDR1 is MNHNS and CDR2 is SASEGT. The CDR3 is 14 residues long. The V and J ends lost 0 bases and 7 bases respectively, with 10 bases between them. In DNA form, the CDR3 reads TGTGCCAGCAGTGAAGCATTTAGACTGAATGAGCAGTTCTTC. Protein: CASSEAFRLNEQFF.

The rearrangement joins TRBV19 to TRBJ1-2; unclear D gene. CDR1 LNHDA and CDR2 SQIVND come from the germline V gene (reference sequence). CDR3 size: 15 residues. Trimming removed 7 bases from V and 1 base from J, with 16 bases in between. Written as DNA, the CDR3 is TGTGCCAGTACCGAAGACGGGCGTTTTAACTATGGCTACACCTTC. Amino acid sequence: CASTEDGRFNYGYTF. The complete variable domain, with remaining parts taken from reference TRBV19 and TRBJ1-2, reads DGGITQSPKYLFRKEGQNVTLSCEQNLNHDAMYWYRQDPGQGLRLIYYSQIVNDFQKGDIAEGYSVSREKKESFPLTVTSAQKNPTAFYLCASTEDGRFNYGYTFGSGTRLTVV.

The chain is built from TRBV5-1 and TRBJ1-4; 9 bases fit TRBD1. Trimming removed 4 bases from V and 8 bases from J; junction bases left unmatched: 6. The germline CDR1 and CDR2 sequences are SGHRS and YFSETQ. This CDR3 region has 14 residues. The CDR3 loop is CASSEGQGNEKLFF. The DNA for the CDR3 is TGCGCCAGCAGCGAGGGACAGGGAAACGAAAAACTGTTTTTT. Supplemented by reference TRBV5-1 and TRBJ1-4, the full variable domain reads KAGVTQTPRYLIKTRGQQVTLSCSPISGHRSVSWYQQTPGQGLQFLFEYFSETQRNKGNFPGRFSGRQFSNSRSEMNVSTLELGDSALYLCASSEGQGNEKLFFGSGTQLSVL.

The V and J genes are TRBV5-6 and TRBJ1-6, with D perhaps matching TRBD1 (5 bases). The germline gives CDR1 SGHDT, CDR2 YYEEEE. This CDR3 contains 19 residues. V shed 1 base and J shed 0 bases, with 17 bases lying between them. For the CDR3, the DNA is TGTGCCAGCAGCTTGATGGGGGGGGGTCCCCCCTCCTATAATTCACCCCTCCACTTT. It encodes CASSLMGGGPPSYNSPLHF.

The chain links TRBV13 to TRBJ2-7; 10 nucleotides line up with TRBD2. V shed 5 bases and J 3 bases; nucleotides not matched to a gene: 13. Germline-derived CDR1 and CDR2 are PRHDT and FYEKMQ (reference sequence). This CDR3 has 17 amino acids. The CDR3 protein is CASSPRRSGGPDYEQYF. The DNA of the CDR3 is TGTGCCAGCAGCCCAAGACGTAGCGGGGGGCCTGACTACGAGCAGTACTTC.

The chain has TRBV2 and TRBJ1-5; D not certain. Trimming pared 1 base from V and 8 bases from J, leaving 18 bases between. The CDR3 has 16 residues. Per the germline V gene, CDR1 is SNHLY and CDR2 is FYNNEI. The CDR3 bases are TGTGCCAGCAGTGAAGGCCCGTGGGAGGGTAAAAAGCCCCAGCATTTT. Translating it yields CASSEGPWEGKKPQHF. The full variable domain, completed using reference TRBV2 and TRBJ1-5, is EPEVTQTPSHQVTQMGQEVILRCVPISNHLYFYWYRQILGQKVEFLVSFYNNEISEKSEIFDDQFSVERPDGSNFTLKIRSTKLEDSAMYFCASSEGPWEGKKPQHFGDGTRLSIL.

The chain uses TRBV7-2 and TRBJ1-1; the D is unclear. Germline assignment: CDR1 SGHTA and CDR2 FQGNSA. Trimming cost V 2 bases and J 1 base, with 14 bases left between them. This CDR3 has 16 residues. Here the CDR3 DNA reads TGTGCCAGCAGCTTATTTTTTGTGGGCGAGAACACTGAAGCTTTCTTT. Translation gives CASSLFFVGENTEAFF.

The V call is TRBV30, the J call TRBJ1-4; 7 bases match TRBD1. The CDR3 consists of 14 residues. Looked up from germline, CDR1 is GTSNPN and CDR2 is SVGIG (reference sequence). The trim removed 1 base at V and 14 bases at J, leaving 13 bases unmatched. CDR3 nucleotide sequence: TGTGCCTGGAGTGGCGGGACAGTAACCGTGGGGCTGTTTTTT. Amino acids: CAWSGGTVTVGLFF.

The chain uses TRBV30 and TRBJ1-1, with a weak D call TRBD1 (5 bases). This CDR3 has 14 amino acids. Germline V lookup: CDR1 GTSNPN, CDR2 SVGIG (reference sequence). Trimming took 0 bases from V and 4 from J, leaving 12 bases between them. In nucleotides, the CDR3 is TGTGCCTGGAGTGTTCCGTGGGGGAGCACTGAAGCTTTCTTT. Its protein product is CAWSVPWGSTEAFF.

The chain joins TRBV6-5 to TRBJ1-2; 10 bases line up with TRBD1. This CDR3 is 15 amino acids long. Germline lookup yields CDR1 MNHEY and CDR2 SVGAGI. V lost 5 bases and J lost 1; bases outside the gene matches: 4. In DNA, the CDR3 is TGTGCCAGCAGTCGACAGGGGGCGAATAACTATGGCTACACCTTC. This translates into CASSRQGANNYGYTF.

The chain joins TRBV7-2 to TRBJ2-7; 14 bases agree with TRBD2. The ends lost 4 bases at V and 4 bases at J; junction bases unmatched: 6. This CDR3 is 16 amino acids long. CDR1 and CDR2 from the germline V gene are SGHTA and FQGNSA. CDR3 amino acids: CASSSRTSGGRYEQYF. The CDR3 DNA reads as TGTGCCAGCAGCTCCAGGACTAGCGGGGGGAGGTACGAGCAGTACTTC.

This chain joins TRBV11-3 and TRBJ2-5; D ambiguous. Trimming removed 1 base from V and 5 bases from J, with 17 bases in between. Per the germline V gene, CDR1 is SGHNT and CDR2 is YENEEA. CDR3 length: 16 residues. Written as DNA, the CDR3 is TGTGCCAGCAGCTTAGGAACTCGGTCTTATGGGGAGACCCAGTACTTC. Translated, it gives CASSLGTRSYGETQYF.

The V call is TRBV5-1, the J call TRBJ1-2; 8 nucleotides align to TRBD1. Germline lookup yields CDR1 SGHRS and CDR2 YFSETQ. The CDR3 runs to 16 residues. V shed 0 bases and J 3 bases; nucleotides not matched to a gene: 7. CDR3 loop: CASSLDGTGIDYGYTF. Written as DNA, the CDR3 is TGCGCCAGCAGCTTGGATGGGACAGGTATTGACTATGGCTACACCTTC.

The chain employs TRBV9 and TRBJ1-2, with D tentatively TRBD1 (5 bases). From germline, CDR1 is SGDLS and CDR2 YYNGEE. The CDR3 sequence is 15 residues long. V was clipped by 0 bases and J by 4 bases, with 13 bases between them. The CDR3: CASSVAAGGTYGYTF. In nucleotides, the CDR3 is TGTGCCAGCAGCGTAGCAGCAGGAGGGACCTATGGCTACACCTTC.

The J gene is TRBJ1-1, the V gene TRBV9, with D hard to call. Per germline, CDR1 SGDLS and CDR2 YYNGEE. V was trimmed by 3 bases and J by 0 bases, leaving 6 bases between them. This CDR3 spans 13 amino acids. CDR3 loop: CASSATVNTEAFF. The DNA for the CDR3 is TGTGCCAGCAGCGCCACAGTGAACACTGAAGCTTTCTTT.

The table lists this clone with a count of one. The chain combines TRBV15 with TRBJ2-7; TRBD1 is a possible D gene (6 bases). The CDR3 is made up of 16 amino acids. Germline loops: CDR1 LNHNV, CDR2 YYDKDF (reference sequence). V gave up 0 bases and J gave up 5 bases, with 17 bases separating them. The CDR3 spells CATSRDYREGRDEQYF. The CDR3 coding sequence is TGTGCCACCAGCAGAGATTACAGGGAAGGTAGGGACGAGCAGTACTTC.

The chain carries TRBV11-3 and TRBJ1-6; 8 positions match TRBD1. The V gene end was trimmed by 6 bases and the J gene end by 6 bases; junction bases not matched to a gene: 7. Germline CDR1 SGHNT, CDR2 YENEEA. The CDR3 consists of 15 residues. Here the CDR3 DNA reads TGTGCCAGCAGACCGGACAGGGCGAGTAATTCACCCCTCCACTTT. Translation: CASRPDRASNSPLHF.

The chain employs TRBV27 and TRBJ1-2, with D possibly TRBD1 on 6 matching bases. The CDR3 runs to 15 residues. Trimming shortened V by 5 bases and J by 3 bases, and 16 bases separated the two germline ends. CDR1 MNHEY and CDR2 SMNVEV come from the germline V gene (reference sequence). The CDR3 DNA sequence: TGTGCCAGCAGTAAGACAGGCACTCTGCACTATGGCTACACCTTC. Its translation: CASSKTGTLHYGYTF.

The V gene is TRBV11-2, the J gene TRBJ2-7, with D perhaps matching TRBD2 (7 bases). The V and J ends lost 3 bases and 3 bases respectively, with 18 bases between them. The V gene's germline CDR1 is SGHAT and CDR2 FQNNGV. This CDR3 comprises 16 residues. Here the CDR3 DNA reads TGTGCCAGCAGCTTCGGGCTTCGGGGGGCTGACTACGAGCAGTACTTC. This sequence encodes CASSFGLRGADYEQYF.

This clone was seen only once. This chain uses TRBV6-5 with TRBJ2-1, with 8 nucleotides matching TRBD2. This CDR3 is built from 14 residues. V dropped 6 bases and J dropped 3; count of bases not matched to a gene: 4. Germline values: CDR1 MNHEY, CDR2 SVGAGI. The CDR3 here is CASRLTSDYNEQFF. The CDR3 DNA sequence: TGTGCCAGCAGACTGACTAGCGACTACAATGAGCAGTTCTTC.

The J gene is TRBJ2-1, the V gene TRBV28; D is ambiguous. CDR1 MDHEN and CDR2 SYDVKM come from the germline V gene. The V and J ends lost 6 bases and 2 bases respectively, with 8 bases between them. The CDR3 length is 13 residues. The CDR3: CASSLFPYNEQFF. The CDR3 region has the DNA TGTGCCAGCAGCCTATTCCCCTACAATGAGCAGTTCTTC.

The chain couples TRBV25-1 to TRBJ2-3; D remains ambiguous. The CDR3 has 13 residues. Trimming stripped 0 bases from V and 4 bases from J, with 5 bases between. Germline CDR1 and CDR2: MGHDK and SYGVNS. The CDR3 is CASSEYPADTQYF. The CDR3 DNA sequence: TGTGCCAGCAGTGAATATCCCGCAGATACGCAGTATTTT.

The chain couples TRBV27 to TRBJ1-1; perhaps TRBD1 as D (5 bases). The CDR3 sequence is 15 residues long. Trimming left V 2 bases short and J 5 bases short, with 15 bases between. Per germline, CDR1 MNHEY and CDR2 SMNVEV (reference sequence). CDR3 amino acids: CASSLVGGSSTEAFF. In DNA form, the CDR3 reads TGTGCCAGCAGTTTAGTTGGGGGGTCGAGTACTGAAGCTTTCTTT.

The chain joins TRBV10-3 to TRBJ1-1; D may be TRBD1 (6 bases). Trimming cost V 10 bases and J 3 bases, with 12 bases left between them. The CDR3 spans 12 residues. CDR1 ENHRY and CDR2 SYGVKD come from the germline V gene. The CDR3 here is CATRTADTEAFF. The CDR3 DNA reads as TGTGCCACGAGGACAGCGGACACTGAAGCTTTCTTT.

The chain carries TRBV19 and TRBJ2-1, with unresolved D. Trimming pared 4 bases from V and 3 bases from J, leaving 1 base between. Germline assignment: CDR1 LNHDA and CDR2 SQIVND (reference sequence). The CDR3 totals 11 residues. The CDR3 region has the DNA TGTGCCAGTAGTAACTACAATGAGCAGTTCTTC. Translation gives CASSNYNEQFF. Based on the CDR3 plus reference TRBV19 and TRBJ2-1, the full variable domain is DGGITQSPKYLFRKEGQNVTLSCEQNLNHDAMYWYRQDPGQGLRLIYYSQIVNDFQKGDIAEGYSVSREKKESFPLTVTSAQKNPTAFYLCASSNYNEQFFGPGTRLTVL.

V is TRBV28 and J is TRBJ2-7; no clear D gene. CDR3 size: 11 residues. Per germline, CDR1 MDHEN and CDR2 SYDVKM. Trimming pared 5 bases from V and 4 bases from J, leaving 6 bases between. CDR3: CASSPKYEQYF. The CDR3 DNA is TGTGCCAGCAGTCCCAAGTACGAGCAGTACTTC.

As to this clone: Other DNA sequences in this specimen translate into the identical CDR3. J is TRBJ2-6 and V is TRBV9; D unclear. V was pared by 1 base and J by 2 bases, with 1 base between. The V gene's germline CDR1 is SGDLS and CDR2 YYNGEE. The CDR3 totals 13 residues. CDR3 in amino acids: CASSVPGANVLTF. The CDR3 coding sequence is TGTGCCAGCAGCGTACCTGGGGCCAACGTCCTGACTTTC.

This chain connects TRBV28 to TRBJ1-2; TRBD1 matches at 9 bases. Per the germline V gene, CDR1 is MDHEN and CDR2 is SYDVKM. The CDR3 consists of 14 residues. V dropped 3 bases and J dropped 5; count of bases not matched to a gene: 4. The CDR3 DNA reads TGTGCCAGCAGTTTGGGGGGGACAGGGTATGGCTACACCTTC. It specifies CASSLGGTGYGYTF.